This T cell receptor beta chain was sequenced for a study of control samples from healthy donors and cancer patients. Clones were read by immunoSEQ multiplex PCR, and TCRdb kept only the in-frame ones, dropping some. This table has 75,000 to 100,000 clones, around 83% appearing once. The V end lost 6 bases, the J end lost 2 bases, and 23 bases lay between the germline ends. This CDR3 spans 17 amino acids. Germline-derived CDR1 and CDR2 are SGHVS and FQNEAQ. The origin of this receptor is a woman aged 45-65 years in good health. What was sequenced was blood. The V call is TRBV7-8, the J call TRBJ2-7, with a tentative D call TRBD2 (5 bases). In nucleotides, the CDR3 is TGTGCCAGCAGTTCCCAAGGCGGATCGCGGGTTACCTACGAGCAGTACTTC. Its translation: CASSSQGGSRVTYEQYF.